This is a list of T cell receptor beta chains from one sample in a study of identical twins. One entry per CDR3 protein, called by TCRdb with MiXCR from the 5' RACE reads. Of 690,000 or so distinct CDR3 sequences detected, around 8.3% appear once; the ten largest clones hold 0.98%. Separately, the same data were catalogued under a study of yellow fever vaccine responses in identical twins.

The sequenced sample was PBMCs. These receptors were collected from a woman younger than 35 in good health. Both conserved end residues are part of each CDR3. Fields, in order: D gene, J gene, clone size, V gene, CDR3 DNA, CDR3 protein. The D gene is left open where the match is weak. Size tells how often a clone was seen (once, few, many) or the class of an expanded clone, and some rows leave it out.

>TRBD1|TRBJ1-5|many|TRBV7-9
TGTGCCAGCGACGGACAGGGCGGAGGACAGCCCCAGCATTTT
CASDGQGGGQPQHF
>.|TRBJ2-7|few|TRBV7-2
TGTGCCAGCAGTCGGACGGGGGCGGGAGTAGCCTACGAGCAGTACTTC
CASSRTGAGVAYEQYF
>.|TRBJ1-5|many|TRBV12-3/TRBV12-4
TGTGCCAGCAGTTTAGCGCACACAGTCAATCAGCCCCAGCATTTT
CASSLAHTVNQPQHF
>.|TRBJ2-5|few|TRBV29-1
TGCAGCGTCGGAAAGGACGTAGAGACCCAGTACTTC
CSVGKDVETQYF
>.|TRBJ1-3|few|TRBV6-2/TRBV6-3
TGTGCCAGCAGTCGACCCGCCGCGGGACGGAACTCTGGAAACACCATATATTTT
CASSRPAAGRNSGNTIYF
>.|TRBJ2-7|.|TRBV6-5
TGTGCCAGCAGTTACTCGGGGACAAAAAACGAGCAGTACTTC
CASSYSGTKNEQYF
>.|TRBJ1-1|many|TRBV6-1
TGTGCCAGCAGACGATTCATGGGCACTGAAGCTTTCTTT
CASRRFMGTEAFF
>.|TRBJ2-2|.|TRBV6-1
TGTGCCAGCAGTGAAATAAGGGGGTTAAACACCGGGGAGCTGTTTTTT
CASSEIRGLNTGELFF
>.|TRBJ2-5|.|TRBV5-6
TGTGCCAGCAGCCTGAGGGGGGTCCAGACCCAGTACTTC
CASSLRGVQTQYF
>.|TRBJ1-5|many|TRBV12-3/TRBV12-4
TGTGCCAGCAGTCCAGCCGGGGGTAGCAATCAGCCCCAGCATTTT
CASSPAGGSNQPQHF
>TRBD2|TRBJ2-5|.|TRBV12-3/TRBV12-4
TGTGCCAGCAGTCCGCAGCTGGGTCAGACTAGCGGGAGGGCGATGGAGACCCAGTACTTC
CASSPQLGQTSGRAMETQYF
>.|TRBJ2-4|many|TRBV7-9
TGTGCCAGCAGCTTAGTTGACCTGAGTGAATTAAACATTCAGTACTTC
CASSLVDLSELNIQYF
>TRBD2|TRBJ2-1|few|TRBV7-3
TGTGCCAGCAGCTCCAACGGGGGGGCTGATGAGCAGTTCTTC
CASSSNGGADEQFF
>TRBD2|TRBJ2-1|.|TRBV6-2/TRBV6-3
TGTGCCAGCAGTTCAGCGGGACGCTCCTACAATGAGCAGTTCTTC
CASSSAGRSYNEQFF
>.|TRBJ1-3|.|TRBV19
TGTGCCAGTAAGGCAGGGGAGTACACCATATATTTT
CASKAGEYTIYF
>TRBD2|TRBJ2-5|.|TRBV20-1
TGCAGTGCTAGAGATCTCCCGACTAGCGGCCAAGAGACCCAGTACTTC
CSARDLPTSGQETQYF
>TRBD1|TRBJ2-7|few|TRBV5-1
TGCGCCAGCAGCTTCCCCGGGACAGGGGACGAGCAGTACTTC
CASSFPGTGDEQYF
>.|TRBJ2-7|.|TRBV21-1
TGTGCCAGCAGCATTACTAGCGGGAGAGGGTCATACGAGCAGTACTTC
CASSITSGRGSYEQYF
>TRBD1|TRBJ2-1|few|TRBV27
TGTGCCAGCAGTACCCGGGACAGAATCTCCTACAATGAGCAGTTCTTC
CASSTRDRISYNEQFF
>TRBD1|TRBJ2-7|.|TRBV5-1
TGCGCCAGCAGCTTGGCCCCGGGACAGGGATTCTACGAGCAGTACTTC
CASSLAPGQGFYEQYF
>TRBD2|TRBJ2-5|.|TRBV6-2/TRBV6-3
TGTGCCAGCAGGGGGACTAGCGTGGAGACCCAGTACTTC
CASRGTSVETQYF
>.|TRBJ2-1|few|TRBV12-3/TRBV12-4
TGTGCCAGCAGACCTCGACAGGTCAACAATGAGCAGTTCTTC
CASRPRQVNNEQFF
>TRBD2|TRBJ2-2|.|TRBV20-1
TGCAGTGCCCATCTGGGGGCTAGCGGGGGCCTGAACACCGGGGAGCTGTTTTTT
CSAHLGASGGLNTGELFF
>.|TRBJ1-1|.|TRBV29-1
TGCAGCTTAAGGGTGGACACTGAAGCTTTCTTT
CSLRVDTEAFF
>.|TRBJ1-1|many|TRBV12-3/TRBV12-4
TGTGCCAGCAGTTTTGCAGGGGCTAGTACTGAAGCTTTCTTT
CASSFAGASTEAFF
>.|TRBJ2-3|many|TRBV14
TGTGCCAGCAGCCAAGATATAGCAGGCGGCACAGATACGCAGTATTTT
CASSQDIAGGTDTQYF
>TRBD1|TRBJ2-3|.|TRBV7-8
TGTGCCAGCAGCTTAGAACGGACAGGATGGGGGGATACGCAGTATTTT
CASSLERTGWGDTQYF
>TRBD2|TRBJ2-1|.|TRBV3-1
TGTGCCAGCAGCCAAGCTGCGGGAGTATACAATGAGCAGTTCTTC
CASSQAAGVYNEQFF
>.|TRBJ1-1|.|TRBV12-3/TRBV12-4
TGTGCCAGCAGACCGACATTAACCGGCGCTGAAGCTTTCTTT
CASRPTLTGAEAFF
>.|TRBJ2-5|many|TRBV7-9
TGTGCCAGCAGCTTAGCCGAATGGAGTTGGCAAGAGACCCAGTACTTC
CASSLAEWSWQETQYF
>TRBD2|TRBJ2-1|few|TRBV25-1
TGTGCCAGCAGTGAAAAGCGGGGGATTAACAATGAGCAGTTCTTC
CASSEKRGINNEQFF
>TRBD1|TRBJ1-1|many|TRBV2
TGTGCCAGCAAGGGGGCGCGGAACACTGAAGCTTTCTTT
CASKGARNTEAFF
>.|TRBJ2-1|.|TRBV4-3
TGCGCCAGCAGCCAAGTCCCGTCTAGCTCCTACAATGAGCAGTTCTTC
CASSQVPSSSYNEQFF
>.|TRBJ2-7|.|TRBV7-9
TGTGCCAGCAGCCCCGGGCCCCCCGGCGAGCAGTACTTC
CASSPGPPGEQYF
>TRBD1|TRBJ2-1|.|TRBV7-2
TGTGCCAGCAGCCCTGACTCAGGGGGCTCCTACAATGAGCAGTTCTTC
CASSPDSGGSYNEQFF
>.|TRBJ2-7|few|TRBV27
TGTGCCAGCAGTCCTAAATTGGGGGACGAGCAGTACTTC
CASSPKLGDEQYF
>.|TRBJ2-1|few|TRBV2
TGTGCCAGCAGTATAGCGTCTGAGCAGTTCTTC
CASSIASEQFF
>TRBD2|TRBJ2-7|many|TRBV18
TGTGCCAGCTCACCACCGGGACTAGCGGATACCTACGAGCAGTACTTC
CASSPPGLADTYEQYF
>.|TRBJ1-5|few|TRBV11-2
TGTGCCAGCAGCTCCGGACACAATCAGCCCCAGCATTTT
CASSSGHNQPQHF
>TRBD2|TRBJ2-1|many|TRBV12-3/TRBV12-4
TGTGCCAGCAGTTTATCATCGGGGGGGGCAGGGTACAATGAGCAGTTCTTC
CASSLSSGGAGYNEQFF
>.|TRBJ2-7|once|TRBV12-2
TGTGCAAGTCGCGAAGGTCGCGGCGAGCAGTACTTC
CASREGRGEQYF
>.|TRBJ1-4|.|TRBV18
TGTGCCAGCTCACCCGGAATCTACGAAAAACTGTTTTTT
CASSPGIYEKLFF
>.|TRBJ2-5|few|TRBV12-3/TRBV12-4
TGTGCCAGCAGTTCTGCCCAGGGGCGGGGGGAGACCCAGTACTTC
CASSSAQGRGETQYF
>TRBD2|TRBJ2-7|many|TRBV4-3
TGCGCCAGCAGCCAAGCTTGGACTAGCGGCTACGAGCAGTACTTC
CASSQAWTSGYEQYF